This T cell receptor (beta chain) originates from a study of blood T cells in healthy people across ages. Study-wide results and caveats: Measured against age, TCR beta diversity per million T cells decreased in a roughly linear manner. Relative to aged donors, long-lived donors carried more naive CD4+ cells and displayed higher diversity. Lack of knowledge of donor CMV status possibly confounded expanded clonotype changes.

A second PCR, run for about 6 to 11 cycles, used a sample-barcoded 5' primer plus a J-beta primer mix. TCRdb re-called the 5' RACE reads with MiXCR, one entry per CDR3 protein. The data hold 1.4 million or so distinct CDR3 sequences, with 35% to 45% observed a single time. No fewer than 7 million PBMCs went into each sample. Points on this clonotype: Its antigen remains unknown.

The ends were cut back, 4 bases at V and 8 bases at J, with 6 bases in the middle. Per germline, CDR1 SGHTA and CDR2 FQGNSA. This CDR3 contains 10 residues. The origin of this receptor is a woman aged 18-29 years in good health. The sequenced sample was blood. The chain carries TRBV7-2 and TRBJ2-7; no definite D call. CDR3 in amino acids: CASSSPKQYF. DNA for the CDR3: TGTGCCAGCAGCTCTCCGAAGCAGTACTTC. The full variable domain, completed using reference TRBV7-2 and TRBJ2-7, is GAGVSQSPSNKVTEKGKDVELRCDPISGHTALYWYRQSLGQGLEFLIYFQGNSAPDKSGLPSDRFSAERTGGSVSTLTIQRTQQEDSAVYLCASSSPKQYFGPGTRLTVT.